The 18 T cell receptor beta chains listed next were all sequenced from one sample in a study of blood T cell repertoires in COVID-19. The table came from immunoSEQ multiplex PCR; TCRdb's copy has only in-frame clones and leaves some out. The repertoire has more than 85,000 clones, 85% of them found once; the top ten carry 38%. The sample taken for sequencing was peripheral blood. All receptors derive from a man older than 75 with acute or convalescent COVID-19.

This chain connects TRBV11-2 to TRBJ2-7, with TRBD2 identical over 7 bases. The CDR3 has 14 residues. The germline V gene has CDR1 SGHAT and CDR2 FQNNGV. V was clipped by 4 bases and J by 0 bases; unmatched bases: 3. CDR3 amino acids: CASSYGGSSYEQYF. CDR3 coding DNA: TGTGCCAGCAGCTACGGGGGGAGCTCCTACGAGCAGTACTTC.

This clone was seen at least ten times. The chain links TRBV18 to TRBJ1-6, with 7 bases fitting TRBD1. V shed 1 base and J 5 bases; nucleotides not matched to a gene: 2. Germline CDR1 reads KGHSH; CDR2 reads LQKENI. The CDR3 runs 15 residues. The CDR3 region has the DNA TGTGCCAGCTCACCACTACAGGGGCATAATTCACCCCTCCACTTT. Translated, it gives CASSPLQGHNSPLHF.

The chain links TRBV19 to TRBJ2-3, with 9 bases that match TRBD1. CDR1 is LNHDA, CDR2 SQIVND, per germline (reference sequence). The CDR3 length is 15 residues. Trimming took 4 bases from V and 0 from J; bases not matched to a gene: 2. The CDR3 loop is CASSTGQGSTDTQYF. CDR3 nucleotides: TGTGCCAGTAGTACAGGACAGGGGAGCACAGATACGCAGTATTTT.

This chain joins TRBV7-2 and TRBJ1-4; 12 nucleotides agree with TRBD1. CDR1 and CDR2 from the germline V gene are SGHTA and FQGNSA. The V segment lost 5 bases and the J segment 4 bases; nucleotides outside the gene matches: 8. The CDR3 has 17 residues. The CDR3 spells CASSQGQGAVGNEKLFF. CDR3 DNA sequence: TGTGCCAGCAGCCAGGGACAGGGGGCTGTGGGTAATGAAAAACTGTTTTTT.

The rearrangement uses TRBV6-6 and TRBJ1-2; TRBD1 matches at 7 bases. Looked up from germline, CDR1 is MNHNY and CDR2 is SVGAGI (reference sequence). The CDR3 is made up of 16 amino acids. With 5 bases clipped from V and 4 bases from J, the junction kept 13 bases outside the gene matches. This CDR3 is CASSMYRGRVLYGYTF. The CDR3 DNA sequence: TGTGCCAGCAGTATGTACAGGGGAAGAGTCCTCTATGGCTACACCTTC.

The chain recombines TRBV5-4 with TRBJ2-5; a possible D gene is TRBD2 (7 bases). Trimming left V 4 bases short and J 5 bases short, with 15 bases between. The CDR3 totals 14 residues. In germline, CDR1 is SGHNT, CDR2 YYREEE (reference sequence). The CDR3 coding sequence is TGTGCCAGCAGCCGCGGGGGCGCGAGGGAGACCCAGTACTTC. This encodes CASSRGGARETQYF. Supplemented by reference TRBV5-4 and TRBJ2-5, the full variable domain reads ETGVTQSPTHLIKTRGQQVTLRCSSQSGHNTVSWYQQALGQGPQFIFQYYREEENGRGNFPPRFSGLQFPNYSSELNVNALELDDSALYLCASSRGGARETQYFGPGTRLLVL.

The chain carries TRBV6-6 and TRBJ2-7, with 10 bases lining up with TRBD1. V trimming: 5 bases; J trimming: 2 bases; junction bases outside the gene matches: 6. This CDR3 is built from 15 residues. CDR1 is MNHNY, CDR2 SVGAGI, per germline (reference sequence). As DNA, the CDR3 is TGTGCCAGCAGTATCGCCGGGACAGGGGCCTACGAGCAGTACTTC. Protein product: CASSIAGTGAYEQYF.

The chain couples TRBV4-3 to TRBJ2-7; D may be TRBD2 (6 bases). Trimming cost V 0 bases and J 0 bases, with 18 bases left between them. CDR3 length: 18 amino acids. CDR1 is LGHNA and CDR2 is YSLEER in the germline V gene. The CDR3 spells CASSQEYPSAYSSYEQYF. In DNA form, the CDR3 reads TGCGCCAGCAGCCAAGAGTATCCTAGCGCTTACAGCTCCTACGAGCAGTACTTC.

The chain joins TRBV18 to TRBJ1-1; no firm D call. Trimming shortened V by 3 bases and J by 0 bases, and 14 bases separated the two germline ends. The CDR3 has 16 residues. The germline V gene has CDR1 KGHSH and CDR2 LQKENI. CDR3 region: CASSPEPPKLNTEAFF. CDR3 bases: TGTGCCAGCTCACCGGAGCCACCCAAATTGAACACTGAAGCTTTCTTT. The full variable domain, completed using reference TRBV18 and TRBJ1-1, is NAGVMQNPRHLVRRRGQEARLRCSPMKGHSHVYWYRQLPEEGLKFMVYLQKENIIDESGMPKERFSAEFPKEGPSILRIQQVVRGDSAAYFCASSPEPPKLNTEAFFGQGTRLTVV.

The V call is TRBV30, the J call TRBJ1-5; 7 nucleotides align to TRBD1. The J segment lost 6 bases and the V segment lost 1 base, leaving 6 bases of the junction unmatched. Per germline, CDR1 GTSNPN and CDR2 SVGIG (reference sequence). This CDR3 contains 14 residues. The CDR3 DNA reads as TGTGCCTGGAGTGGACAGGGTGTCGGTCAGCCCCAGCATTTT. Translating it yields CAWSGQGVGQPQHF.

J is TRBJ2-7 and V is TRBV2, with 9 bases identical to TRBD1. Germline V gene lookup returns CDR1 SNHLY and CDR2 FYNNEI. V lost 6 bases and J lost 6; bases outside the gene matches: 12. The CDR3 contains 15 residues. CDR3 in amino acids: CASSPGGTGLSEQYF. DNA of the CDR3: TGTGCCAGCAGCCCTGGAGGGACAGGGTTATCCGAGCAGTACTTC.

The rearrangement joins TRBV2 to TRBJ1-5; 9 bases fit TRBD1. With V trimmed by 4 bases and J by 7 bases, 8 bases remained unmatched. The CDR3 consists of 15 residues. Germline loops: CDR1 SNHLY, CDR2 FYNNEI. The CDR3 nucleotides are TGTGCCAGCAGTGGCGGGACAGGGTATGGGCAGCCCCAGCATTTT. Translation gives CASSGGTGYGQPQHF. Combining the CDR3 with reference TRBV2 and TRBJ1-5 gives the whole variable domain EPEVTQTPSHQVTQMGQEVILRCVPISNHLYFYWYRQILGQKVEFLVSFYNNEISEKSEIFDDQFSVERPDGSNFTLKIRSTKLEDSAMYFCASSGGTGYGQPQHFGDGTRLSIL.

The rearrangement uses TRBV7-3 and TRBJ2-1; no clear D gene. Trimming pared 2 bases from V and 6 bases from J, leaving 11 bases between. The CDR3 has 14 residues. Germline CDR1 is SGHTA and CDR2 is FQGTGA. CDR3 coding DNA: TGTGCCAGCAGCTTATCAGGCTCTCCCAATGAGCAGTTCTTC. Protein: CASSLSGSPNEQFF.

The chain has TRBV18 and TRBJ1-2, with 9 bases fitting TRBD1. Germline CDR1 KGHSH, CDR2 LQKENI. V shed 3 bases and J 5 bases; nucleotides not matched to a gene: 1. The CDR3 is 13 residues long. The CDR3: CASSPGQGYGYTF. CDR3 nucleotide sequence: TGTGCCAGCTCACCCGGACAGGGGTATGGCTACACCTTC.

This chain connects TRBV9 to TRBJ1-1; D ambiguous. This CDR3 region has 15 residues. Per the germline V gene, CDR1 is SGDLS and CDR2 is YYNGEE. V was shortened by 0 bases and J by 0 bases, with 9 bases between the two germline ends. The CDR3 nucleotides read TGTGCCAGCAGCGTAGCACCACTAATGAACACTGAAGCTTTCTTT. It specifies CASSVAPLMNTEAFF.

The rearrangement uses TRBV7-2 and TRBJ2-5; D is perhaps TRBD1 (7 bases). The CDR3 is made up of 13 amino acids. Germline assignment: CDR1 SGHTA and CDR2 FQGNSA. Trimming cost V 8 bases and J 1 base, with 11 bases left between them. This CDR3 reads CASRRGAQETQYF. The CDR3 nucleotides are TGTGCCAGCCGCAGGGGGGCCCAAGAGACCCAGTACTTC.

The V call is TRBV2, the J call TRBJ2-3; 8 nucleotides match TRBD2. V was pared by 4 bases and J by 0 bases, with 6 bases of the junction left unmatched. This CDR3 is 16 amino acids long. The germline gives CDR1 SNHLY, CDR2 FYNNEI. CDR3 protein: CASSVAGRISTDTQYF. The CDR3 DNA reads as TGTGCCAGCAGTGTAGCGGGGAGGATCAGCACAGATACGCAGTATTTT.

V and J are TRBV25-1 and TRBJ1-1; D perhaps matches TRBD1 (6 bases). Germline V gives CDR1 MGHDK, CDR2 SYGVNS. The V and J ends lost 3 bases and 0 bases respectively, with 17 bases between them. This CDR3 region has 17 residues. CDR3 coding DNA: TGTGCCAGCAGTGATCTTTCTTCGACAGGCGTGAACACTGAAGCTTTCTTT. This sequence encodes CASSDLSSTGVNTEAFF.